This T cell receptor (beta chain) is from a study of shared clonotypes between healthy human individuals. V was clipped by 4 bases and J by 0 bases, with 10 bases between them. Germline CDR1 LGHNA, CDR2 YNFKEQ. The CDR3 extends over 16 amino acids. Study outcomes and limitations: Clonotype sharing among donors, it was expected, would be affected by sequencing depth.

Concerning this clone: The antigen is undetermined. This could be a read error, since a much larger clone is one nucleotide away.

Unsorted PBMC DNA was run through sequencing on ten immunoSEQ deep assay plates. Here immunoSEQ multiplex PCR was the method, and the copy in TCRdb shows in-frame clones only, minus some. The repertoire holds a few hundred thousand clones, around 77% seen once, with more than 10% in the top ten. HIV-negative, healthy adults without recent acute infections or vaccinations were the donors. The specimen sequenced was PBMCs. The sequence was obtained from a woman in her thirties or forties in good health. Some clones in this sample may be carry-over from other donors' samples. The chain uses TRBV4-2 and TRBJ2-6, with a possible D match to TRBD1 (6 bases). CDR3 nucleotide sequence: TGTGCCAGCAGCCCGGACAGTAGCTCTGGGGCCAACGTCCTGACTTTC. Amino acid sequence: CASSPDSSSGANVLTF.